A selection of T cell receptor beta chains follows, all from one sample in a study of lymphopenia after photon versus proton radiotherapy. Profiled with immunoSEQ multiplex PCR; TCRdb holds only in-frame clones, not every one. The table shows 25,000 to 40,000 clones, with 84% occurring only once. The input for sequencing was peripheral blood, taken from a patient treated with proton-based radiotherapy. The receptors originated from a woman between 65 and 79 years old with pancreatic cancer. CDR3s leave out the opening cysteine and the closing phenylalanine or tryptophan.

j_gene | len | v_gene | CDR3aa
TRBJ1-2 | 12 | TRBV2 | ASSERQGSAGYT
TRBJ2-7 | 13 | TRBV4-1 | ASSQRDSRFGEQY
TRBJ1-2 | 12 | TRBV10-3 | AISDRGGQDGYT
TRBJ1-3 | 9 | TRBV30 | AWSVGDTIY
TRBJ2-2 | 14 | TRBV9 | ASSPGGRQNTGELF
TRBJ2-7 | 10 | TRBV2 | ASRPGTDRPY
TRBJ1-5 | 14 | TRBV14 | ASSRRDENSNQPQH
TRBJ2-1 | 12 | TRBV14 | ASSRILGYNEQF
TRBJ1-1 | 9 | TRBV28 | ASSSNTEAF
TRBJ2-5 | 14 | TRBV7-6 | ASSLRGGGSGETQY
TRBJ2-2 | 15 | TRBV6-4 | ASRSALGQANTGELF
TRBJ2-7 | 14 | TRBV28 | ASSSSPQGARYEQY
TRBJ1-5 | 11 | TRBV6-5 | ASSYEGYGTKH
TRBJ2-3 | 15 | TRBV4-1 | ASSQEGQGMGTDTQY
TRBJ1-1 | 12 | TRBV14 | ASSRNPGISEAF
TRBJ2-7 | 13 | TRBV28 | ATKKRTSESYEQY
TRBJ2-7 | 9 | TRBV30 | AWTKLYEQY
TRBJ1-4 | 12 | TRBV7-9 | ASSRGGLNEKLF
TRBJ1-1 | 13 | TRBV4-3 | ASSQEGRGRTEAF
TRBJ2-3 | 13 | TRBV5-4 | ASSGSGRAAGTQY
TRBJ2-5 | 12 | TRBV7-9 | ASSLPGRRETQY
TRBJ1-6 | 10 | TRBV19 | ASQHENSPLH
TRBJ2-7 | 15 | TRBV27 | ASSLGRLAQSSYEQY
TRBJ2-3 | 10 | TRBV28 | ASSLSQGGQY
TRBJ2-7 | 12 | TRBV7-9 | ASSLDRGSDEQY
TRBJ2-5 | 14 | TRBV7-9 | ASSLVQGAQQETQY
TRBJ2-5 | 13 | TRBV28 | ASGGGRRPQETQY
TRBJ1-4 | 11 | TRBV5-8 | ASSSRPTEKLF
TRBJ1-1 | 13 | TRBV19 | ASSNPGEGRTEAF
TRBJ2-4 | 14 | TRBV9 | ASSSTDRRAKNIQY